Listed below are T cell receptor beta chains from one sample, sequenced in a study of shared clonotypes between healthy human individuals. Libraries were prepared by immunoSEQ multiplex PCR; TCRdb keeps only in-frame clonotypes and omits some of them. The profile shows a few million clones, approximately 93% of them singletons. Sequences were obtained from naive CD4+ T cells from PBMCs. Receptors were obtained from a man aged 18-30 years in good health. Some clones in this sample may be carry-over from other donors' samples. The CDR3 runs from the conserved cysteine through the conserved F or W. Each record gives: J gene, clone size, V gene, D gene, CDR3 DNA, CDR3 protein. D genes are given only for firm matches. Some rows have no size entry. The others give once, few or many, or a class for an expanded clone.

j_call: TRBJ1-3
clone_size: -
v_call: TRBV6-1
d_call: -
cdr3_nt: TGTGCCAGCAGTGAAGCGGGTCGAGCGGGGGCAAACACCATATATTTT
cdr3_aa: CASSEAGRAGANTIYF

j_call: TRBJ2-1
clone_size: -
v_call: TRBV5-6
d_call: -
cdr3_nt: TGTGCCAGCAGCTCCCAGAAGCAATCCGCACCACTCTACAATGAGCAGTTCTTC
cdr3_aa: CASSSQKQSAPLYNEQFF

j_call: TRBJ1-1
clone_size: -
v_call: TRBV11-2
d_call: -
cdr3_nt: TGTGCCAGCAGCTTTGGAGGGCCCAGAGCTTTCTTT
cdr3_aa: CASSFGGPRAFF

j_call: TRBJ1-4
clone_size: -
v_call: TRBV18
d_call: -
cdr3_nt: TGTGCCAGCTCACCACCATCAGTTAATGAAAAACTGTTTTTT
cdr3_aa: CASSPPSVNEKLFF

j_call: TRBJ2-3
clone_size: -
v_call: TRBV28
d_call: -
cdr3_nt: TGTGCCAGCAGTTCCAACCCGGGGCCCAGCACAGATACGCAGTATTTT
cdr3_aa: CASSSNPGPSTDTQYF

j_call: TRBJ2-7
clone_size: -
v_call: TRBV19
d_call: TRBD2
cdr3_nt: TGTGCCAGTAGTATAAACGGGGGGTGGGTCGACGAGCAGTACTTC
cdr3_aa: CASSINGGWVDEQYF

j_call: TRBJ2-2
clone_size: -
v_call: TRBV4-3
d_call: -
cdr3_nt: TGCGCCAGCAGCCCGGAACGGGAAAGCGGGGAGCTGTTTTTT
cdr3_aa: CASSPERESGELFF

j_call: TRBJ2-1
clone_size: -
v_call: TRBV18
d_call: -
cdr3_nt: TGTGCCAGCTCACCAGGCAGGGGTATATACAATGAGCAGTTCTTC
cdr3_aa: CASSPGRGIYNEQFF

j_call: TRBJ2-2
clone_size: once
v_call: TRBV6-1
d_call: TRBD1
cdr3_nt: TGTGCCAGCACCAGGACAGGGGCGAACACCGGGGAGCTGTTTTTT
cdr3_aa: CASTRTGANTGELFF

j_call: TRBJ2-5
clone_size: -
v_call: TRBV2
d_call: -
cdr3_nt: TGTGCCAGCAGTGATAGTGGACAGTACCAAGAGACCCAGTACTTC
cdr3_aa: CASSDSGQYQETQYF

j_call: TRBJ2-7
clone_size: -
v_call: TRBV5-4
d_call: TRBD2
cdr3_nt: TGTGCCAGCAGCTTTAGCGGGAGTGCTTTCCAGCAGTACTTC
cdr3_aa: CASSFSGSAFQQYF